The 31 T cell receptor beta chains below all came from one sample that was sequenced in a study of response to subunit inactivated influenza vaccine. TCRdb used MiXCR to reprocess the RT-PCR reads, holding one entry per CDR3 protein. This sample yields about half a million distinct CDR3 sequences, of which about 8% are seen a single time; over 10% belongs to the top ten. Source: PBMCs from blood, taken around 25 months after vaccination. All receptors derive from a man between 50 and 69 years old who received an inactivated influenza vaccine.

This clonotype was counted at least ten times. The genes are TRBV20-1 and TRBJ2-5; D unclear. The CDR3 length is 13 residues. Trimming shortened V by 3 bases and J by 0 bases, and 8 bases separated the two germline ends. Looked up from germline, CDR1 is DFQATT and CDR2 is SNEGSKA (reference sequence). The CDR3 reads CSARGFNQETQYF. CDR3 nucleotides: TGCAGTGCTAGGGGATTCAACCAAGAGACCCAGTACTTC.

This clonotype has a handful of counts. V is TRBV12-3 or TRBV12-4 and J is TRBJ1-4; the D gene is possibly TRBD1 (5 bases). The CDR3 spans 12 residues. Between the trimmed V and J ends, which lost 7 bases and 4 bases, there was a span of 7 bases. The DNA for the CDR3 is TGTGCCAGCAAAGGGGTTAATGAAAAACTGTTTTTT. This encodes CASKGVNEKLFF.

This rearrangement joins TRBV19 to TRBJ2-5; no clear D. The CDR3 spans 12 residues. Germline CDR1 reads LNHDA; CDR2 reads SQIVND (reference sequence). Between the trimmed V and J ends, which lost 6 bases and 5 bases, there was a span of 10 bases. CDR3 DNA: TGTGCCAGTAGGGGGTATGGGGAGACCCAGTACTTC. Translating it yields CASRGYGETQYF.

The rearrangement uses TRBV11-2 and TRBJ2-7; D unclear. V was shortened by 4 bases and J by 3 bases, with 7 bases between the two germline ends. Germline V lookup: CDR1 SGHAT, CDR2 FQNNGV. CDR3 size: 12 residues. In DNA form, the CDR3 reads TGTGCCAGCAGCTCCCTGAACTACGAGCAGTACTTC. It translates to CASSSLNYEQYF.

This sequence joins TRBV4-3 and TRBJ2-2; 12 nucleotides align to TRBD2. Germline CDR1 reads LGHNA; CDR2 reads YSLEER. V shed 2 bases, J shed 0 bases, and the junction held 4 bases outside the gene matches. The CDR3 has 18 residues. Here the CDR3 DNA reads TGCGCCAGCAGCCAACTCCTAGCGGGGGGGTCGAACACCGGGGAGCTGTTTTTT. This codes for CASSQLLAGGSNTGELFF.

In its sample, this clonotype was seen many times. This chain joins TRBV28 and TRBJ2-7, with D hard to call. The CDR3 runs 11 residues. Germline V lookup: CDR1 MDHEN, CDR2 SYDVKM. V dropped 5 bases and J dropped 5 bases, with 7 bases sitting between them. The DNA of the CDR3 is TGTGCCAGCAGTCTCCCCCACGAGCAGTACTTC. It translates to CASSLPHEQYF.

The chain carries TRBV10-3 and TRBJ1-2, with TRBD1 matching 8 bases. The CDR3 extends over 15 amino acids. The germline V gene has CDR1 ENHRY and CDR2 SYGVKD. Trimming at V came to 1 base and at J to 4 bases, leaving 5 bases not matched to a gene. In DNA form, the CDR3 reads TGTGCCATCAGTGAGTTGACAGGGGCCCTCTATGGCTACACCTTC. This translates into CAISELTGALYGYTF.

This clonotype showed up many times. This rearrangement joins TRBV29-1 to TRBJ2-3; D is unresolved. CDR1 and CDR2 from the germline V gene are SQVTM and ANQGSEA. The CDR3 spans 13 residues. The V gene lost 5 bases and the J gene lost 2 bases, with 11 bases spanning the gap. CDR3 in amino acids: CSVSPRFTDTQYF. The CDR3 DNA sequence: TGCAGCGTTAGCCCTCGGTTCACAGATACGCAGTATTTT.

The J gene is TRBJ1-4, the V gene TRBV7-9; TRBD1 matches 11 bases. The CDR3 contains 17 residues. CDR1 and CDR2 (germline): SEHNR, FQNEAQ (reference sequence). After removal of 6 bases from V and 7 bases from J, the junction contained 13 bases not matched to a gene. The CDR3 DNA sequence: TGTGCCAGCAGTCGGACAGGGGGCTTCTATTTGGGTGAAAAACTGTTTTTT. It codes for CASSRTGGFYLGEKLFF.

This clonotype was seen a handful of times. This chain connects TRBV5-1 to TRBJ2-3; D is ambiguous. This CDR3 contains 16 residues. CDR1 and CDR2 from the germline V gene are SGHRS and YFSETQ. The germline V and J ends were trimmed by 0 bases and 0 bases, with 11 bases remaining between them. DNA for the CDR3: TGCGCCAGCAGCTTGGCCGTCAGATCTAGCACAGATACGCAGTATTTT. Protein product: CASSLAVRSSTDTQYF.

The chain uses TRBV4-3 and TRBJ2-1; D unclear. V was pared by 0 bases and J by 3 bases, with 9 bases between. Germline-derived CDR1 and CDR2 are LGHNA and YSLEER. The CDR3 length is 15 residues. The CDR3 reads CASSQEWAFYNEQFF. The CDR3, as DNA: TGCGCCAGCAGCCAAGAGTGGGCCTTCTACAATGAGCAGTTCTTC.

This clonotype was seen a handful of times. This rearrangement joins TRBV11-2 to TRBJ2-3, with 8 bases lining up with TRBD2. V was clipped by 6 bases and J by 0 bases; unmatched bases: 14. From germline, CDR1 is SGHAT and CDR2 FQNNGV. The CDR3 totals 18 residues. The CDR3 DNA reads TGTGCCAGCAGTTCGATCCCCAGCGGGAGTTCTAGCACAGATACGCAGTATTTT. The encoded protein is CASSSIPSGSSSTDTQYF. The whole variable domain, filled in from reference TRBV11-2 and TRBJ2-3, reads EAGVAQSPRYKIIEKRQSVAFWCNPISGHATLYWYQQILGQGPKLLIQFQNNGVVDDSQLPKDRFSAERLKGVDSTLKIQPAKLEDSAVYLCASSSIPSGSSSTDTQYFGPGTRLTVL.

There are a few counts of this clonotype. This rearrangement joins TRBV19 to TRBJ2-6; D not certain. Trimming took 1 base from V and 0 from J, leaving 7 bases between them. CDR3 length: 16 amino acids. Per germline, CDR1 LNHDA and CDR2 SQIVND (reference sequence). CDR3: CASSIGRYSGANVLTF. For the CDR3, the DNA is TGTGCCAGTAGTATAGGTCGGTACTCTGGGGCCAACGTCCTGACTTTC.

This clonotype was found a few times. The DNA for the CDR3 is TGCGCCAGCAGCTTGTCGGCGGGCTGGAACACTGAAGCTTTCTTT. Amino acid sequence: CASSLSAGWNTEAFF. The rearrangement uses TRBV5-1 and TRBJ1-1; D unresolved. Trimming shortened V by 1 base and J by 1 base, and 11 bases separated the two germline ends. CDR1 and CDR2 (germline): SGHRS, YFSETQ. The CDR3 length is 15 residues.

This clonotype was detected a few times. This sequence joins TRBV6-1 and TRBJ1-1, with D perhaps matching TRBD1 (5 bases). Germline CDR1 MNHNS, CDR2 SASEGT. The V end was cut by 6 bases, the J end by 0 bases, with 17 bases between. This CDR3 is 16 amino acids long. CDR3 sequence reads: CASRLPGRAMNTEAFF. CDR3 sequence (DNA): TGTGCCAGCAGACTCCCAGGGAGAGCCATGAACACTGAAGCTTTCTTT.

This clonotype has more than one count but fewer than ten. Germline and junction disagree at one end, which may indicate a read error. The CDR3 nucleotides read TGCGCCAGCAGAGAGTCCGCCAACTCTGGAAACACCATATATTTT. This codes for CASRESANSGNTIYF. The chain couples TRBV10-1 to TRBJ1-3; D ambiguous. Germline loops: CDR1 WNHNN, CDR2 SYGVQD (reference sequence). The CDR3 totals 15 residues.

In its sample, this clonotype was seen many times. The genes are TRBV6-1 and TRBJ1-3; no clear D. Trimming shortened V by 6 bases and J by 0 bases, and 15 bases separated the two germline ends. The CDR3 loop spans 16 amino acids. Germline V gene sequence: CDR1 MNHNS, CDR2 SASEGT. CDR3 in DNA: TGTGCCAGCAGCTGGGGTGGCCGAAACTCTGGAAACACCATATATTTT. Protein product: CASSWGGRNSGNTIYF.

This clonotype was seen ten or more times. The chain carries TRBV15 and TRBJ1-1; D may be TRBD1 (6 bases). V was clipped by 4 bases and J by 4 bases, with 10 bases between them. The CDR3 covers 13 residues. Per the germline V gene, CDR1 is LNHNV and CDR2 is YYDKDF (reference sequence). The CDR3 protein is CATSIGGTTEAFF. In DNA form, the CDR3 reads TGTGCCACCAGCATAGGGGGGACCACTGAAGCTTTCTTT. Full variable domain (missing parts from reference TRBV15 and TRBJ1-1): DAMVIQNPRYQVTQFGKPVTLSCSQTLNHNVMYWYQQKSSQAPKLLFHYYDKDFNNEADTPDNFQSRRPNTSFCFLDIRSPGLGDTAMYLCATSIGGTTEAFFGQGTRLTVV.

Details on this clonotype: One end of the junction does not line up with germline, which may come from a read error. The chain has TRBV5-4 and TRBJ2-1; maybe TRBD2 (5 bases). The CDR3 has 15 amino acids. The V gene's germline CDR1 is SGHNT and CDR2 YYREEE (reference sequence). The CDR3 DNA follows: TGTACCAGCAGCTTTTACGAGGGTTACTACAATGAGCAGTTCTTC. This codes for CTSSFYEGYYNEQFF. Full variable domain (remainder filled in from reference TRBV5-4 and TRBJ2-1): ETGVTQSPTHLIKTRGQQVTLRCSSQSGHNTVSWYQQALGQGPQFIFQYYREEENGRGNFPPRFSGLQFPNYSSELNVNALELDDSALYLCTSSFYEGYYNEQFFGPGTRLTVL.

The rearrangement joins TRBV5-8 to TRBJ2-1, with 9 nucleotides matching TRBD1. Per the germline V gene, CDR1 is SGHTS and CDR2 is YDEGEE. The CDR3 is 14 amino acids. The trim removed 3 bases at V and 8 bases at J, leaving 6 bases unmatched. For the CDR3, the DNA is TGTGCCAGCAGCTCGGGACAGGGTTCTCATGAGCAGTTCTTC. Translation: CASSSGQGSHEQFF.

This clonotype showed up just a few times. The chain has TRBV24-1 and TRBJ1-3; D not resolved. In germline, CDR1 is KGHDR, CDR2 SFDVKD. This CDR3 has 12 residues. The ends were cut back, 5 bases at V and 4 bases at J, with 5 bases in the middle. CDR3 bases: TGTGCCACCAGTGGACCCGGAAACACCATATATTTT. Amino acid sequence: CATSGPGNTIYF.

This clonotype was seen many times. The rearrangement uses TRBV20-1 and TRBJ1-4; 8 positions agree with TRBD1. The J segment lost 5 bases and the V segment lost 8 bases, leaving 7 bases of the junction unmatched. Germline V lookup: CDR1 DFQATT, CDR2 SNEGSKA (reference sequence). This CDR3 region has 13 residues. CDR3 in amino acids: CSSPGTGNEKLFF. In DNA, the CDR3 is TGCAGTTCTCCAGGGACAGGCAATGAAAAACTGTTTTTT.

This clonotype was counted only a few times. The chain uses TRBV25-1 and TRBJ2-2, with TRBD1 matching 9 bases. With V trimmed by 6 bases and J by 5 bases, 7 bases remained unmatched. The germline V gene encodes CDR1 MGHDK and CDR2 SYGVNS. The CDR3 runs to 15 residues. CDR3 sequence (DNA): TGTGCCAGCAGGCCCAGGACAGGGGTTACCGGGGAGCTGTTTTTT. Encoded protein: CASRPRTGVTGELFF.

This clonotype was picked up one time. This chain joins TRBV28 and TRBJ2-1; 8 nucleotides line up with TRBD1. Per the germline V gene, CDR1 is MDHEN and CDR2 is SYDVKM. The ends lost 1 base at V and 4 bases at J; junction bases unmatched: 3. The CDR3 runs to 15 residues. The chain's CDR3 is CASSLYGQGYNEQFF. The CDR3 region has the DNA TGTGCCAGCAGTTTATACGGACAGGGATACAATGAGCAGTTCTTC.

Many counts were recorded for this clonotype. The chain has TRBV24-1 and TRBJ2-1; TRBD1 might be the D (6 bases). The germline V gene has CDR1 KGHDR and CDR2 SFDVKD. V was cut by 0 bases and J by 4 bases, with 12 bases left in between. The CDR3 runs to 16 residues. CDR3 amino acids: CATSDLRQGNYNEQFF. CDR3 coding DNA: TGTGCCACCAGTGATTTGCGGCAGGGGAATTACAATGAGCAGTTCTTC.

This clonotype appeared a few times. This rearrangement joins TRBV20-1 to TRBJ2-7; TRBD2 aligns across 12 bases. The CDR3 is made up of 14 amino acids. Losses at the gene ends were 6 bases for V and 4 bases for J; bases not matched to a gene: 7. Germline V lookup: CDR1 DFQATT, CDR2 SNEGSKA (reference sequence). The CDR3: CSATTSGREYEQYF. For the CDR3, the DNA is TGCAGTGCAACGACTAGCGGGAGAGAATACGAGCAGTACTTC.

The CDR3 region is CASRPGSEFYSPLHF. The DNA for the CDR3 is TGTGCCAGCAGACCGGGCTCGGAGTTTTACTCACCCCTCCACTTT. This chain links TRBV6-1 with TRBJ1-6, with D unclear. Germline V gives CDR1 MNHNS, CDR2 SASEGT. V dropped 6 bases and J dropped 10 bases, with 19 bases sitting between them. The CDR3 is made up of 15 amino acids.

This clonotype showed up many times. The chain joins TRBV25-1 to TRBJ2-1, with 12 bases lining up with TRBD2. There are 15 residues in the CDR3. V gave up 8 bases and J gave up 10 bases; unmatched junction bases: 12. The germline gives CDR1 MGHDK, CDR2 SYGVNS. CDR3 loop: CASGLLAGGWGEQFF. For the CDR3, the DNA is TGTGCCAGCGGATTACTAGCGGGAGGCTGGGGGGAGCAGTTCTTC. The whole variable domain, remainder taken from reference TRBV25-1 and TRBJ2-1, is EADIYQTPRYLVIGTGKKITLECSQTMGHDKMYWYQQDPGMELHLIHYSYGVNSTEKGDLSSESTVSRIRTEHFPLTLESARPSHTSQYLCASGLLAGGWGEQFFGPGTRLTVL.

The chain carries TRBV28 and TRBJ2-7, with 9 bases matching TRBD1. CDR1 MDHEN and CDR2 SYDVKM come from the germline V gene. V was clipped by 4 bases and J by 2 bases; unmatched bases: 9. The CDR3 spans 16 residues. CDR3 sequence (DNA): TGTGCCAGCAGTTCAACAGGGGGCGCCTTGCCCTACGAGCAGTACTTC. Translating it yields CASSSTGGALPYEQYF.

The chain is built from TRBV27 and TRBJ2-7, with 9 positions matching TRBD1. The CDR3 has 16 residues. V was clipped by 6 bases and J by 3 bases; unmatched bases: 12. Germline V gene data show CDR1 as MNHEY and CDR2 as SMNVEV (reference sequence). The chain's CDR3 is CASSHVSGQGFYEQYF. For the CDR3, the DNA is TGTGCCAGCAGCCACGTTTCGGGACAGGGCTTCTACGAGCAGTACTTC.

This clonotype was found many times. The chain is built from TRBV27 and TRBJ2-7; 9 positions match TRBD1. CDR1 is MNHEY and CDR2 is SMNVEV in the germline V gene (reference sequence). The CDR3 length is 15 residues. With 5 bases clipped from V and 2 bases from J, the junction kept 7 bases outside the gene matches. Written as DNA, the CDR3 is TGTGCCAGCAGTCCTACCGGGACAGGGACCTACGAGCAGTACTTC. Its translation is CASSPTGTGTYEQYF.